Following are 28 T cell receptor beta chains from one sample sequenced in a study of T-cell memory formation after mild COVID-19. TCRdb redid the calling of the 5' RACE reads with MiXCR, one entry per CDR3 protein. In the table there are approximately 340,000 distinct CDR3 sequences, 10% to 15% of which are singletons. Material: PBMCs or a T cell subset sorted from them (not recorded which). These TCRs come from a man aged 18 to 30 who had mild COVID-19 (a few samples of this study predate the infection). Cell type and time point are not known.

This clonotype showed up just a few times. The J gene is TRBJ1-5, the V gene TRBV20-1; D perhaps matches TRBD1 (6 bases). Trimming cost V 2 bases and J 4 bases, with 12 bases left between them. The CDR3 is made up of 14 amino acids. The germline gives CDR1 DFQATT, CDR2 SNEGSKA (reference sequence). The CDR3 DNA reads as TGCAGTGCTAGAAGGGGGGCGACAAATCAGCCCCAGCATTTT. Encoded protein: CSARRGATNQPQHF.

J is TRBJ2-1 and V is TRBV4-1; D remains ambiguous. Trimming stripped 4 bases from V and 0 bases from J, with 10 bases between. Germline V gene lookup returns CDR1 MGHRA and CDR2 YSYEKL. This CDR3 is built from 15 residues. For the CDR3, the DNA is TGCGCCAGCAGCCCACGGGCGACCTCCTACAATGAGCAGTTCTTC. Residues: CASSPRATSYNEQFF.

Only a few counts were recorded for this clonotype. The chain recombines TRBV7-8 with TRBJ1-2; D gene unclear. This CDR3 has 12 residues. Germline V gene sequence: CDR1 SGHVS, CDR2 FQNEAQ. The ends were cut back, 5 bases at V and 6 bases at J, with 10 bases in the middle. In DNA, the CDR3 is TGTGCCAGCAGCCGCGGGGAGAATGGCTACACCTTC. Translation gives CASSRGENGYTF. The full variable domain, with the rest looked up from reference TRBV7-8 and TRBJ1-2, is GAGVSQSPRYKVAKRGQDVALRCDPISGHVSLFWYQQALGQGPEFLTYFQNEAQLDKSGLPSDRFFAERPEGSVSTLKIQRTQQEDSAVYLCASSRGENGYTFGSGTRLTVV.

This clonotype was picked up a small number of times. This rearrangement joins TRBV10-1 to TRBJ1-4; no firm D call. Trimming cost V 9 bases and J 12 bases, with 5 bases left between them. Germline CDR1 and CDR2: WNHNN and SYGVQD (reference sequence). The CDR3 is made up of 8 amino acids. In DNA form, the CDR3 reads TGCGCCAGGACTGAACTGTTTTTT. Translation: CARTELFF.

This sequence joins TRBV5-1 and TRBJ2-2; possibly TRBD1 for D (6 bases). The CDR3 length is 14 residues. V was clipped by 10 bases and J by 0 bases, with 13 bases between them. The germline gives CDR1 SGHRS, CDR2 YFSETQ. Here the CDR3 DNA reads TGCGCCTCGAACAGGGACGCGAACACCGGGGAGCTGTTTTTT. This translates into CASNRDANTGELFF. Using reference TRBV5-1 and TRBJ2-2 for the parts outside the CDR3, the full variable domain is KAGVTQTPRYLIKTRGQQVTLSCSPISGHRSVSWYQQTPGQGLQFLFEYFSETQRNKGNFPGRFSGRQFSNSRSEMNVSTLELGDSALYLCASNRDANTGELFFGEGSRLTVL.

This clonotype occurred a few times. In DNA, the CDR3 is TGTGCCAGCAGCCCCCGGGACAGGGGGTTTGATGAGCAGTTCTTC. Its protein product is CASSPRDRGFDEQFF. V and J are TRBV7-9 and TRBJ2-1; 11 bases align to TRBD1. Looked up from germline, CDR1 is SEHNR and CDR2 is FQNEAQ (reference sequence). The CDR3 is 15 amino acids. V was pared by 5 bases and J by 8 bases, with 8 bases of the junction left unmatched. Full variable domain (rest looked up from reference TRBV7-9 and TRBJ2-1): DTGVSQNPRHKITKRGQNVTFRCDPISEHNRLYWYRQTLGQGPEFLTYFQNEAQLEKSRLLSDRFSAERPKGSFSTLEIQRTEQGDSAMYLCASSPRDRGFDEQFFGPGTRLTVL.

The chain is built from TRBV6-6 and TRBJ2-5; D is ambiguous. This CDR3 has 11 residues. Germline V CDR1 and CDR2: MNHNY, SVGAGI (reference sequence). The ends were cut back, 2 bases at V and 7 bases at J, with 5 bases in the middle. The DNA of the CDR3 is TGTGCCAGCAGTTACGATGGGACCCAGTACTTC. Translation gives CASSYDGTQYF.

This clonotype was recorded a few times. The chain couples TRBV6-2 or TRBV6-3 to TRBJ2-2; 10 bases line up with TRBD1. The CDR3 loop spans 17 amino acids. Trimming cost V 6 bases and J 3 bases; bases outside gene matches: 10. Germline V gene sequence: CDR1 MNHEY, CDR2 SVGEGT. CDR3 nucleotide sequence: TGTGCCAGCAGATTCCCGGGACAGGGGAGGGACACCGGGGAGCTGTTTTTT. Its translation is CASRFPGQGRDTGELFF.

This clonotype was counted a few times. The rearrangement links TRBV18 to TRBJ2-2; possible D gene TRBD1, 6 bases. V was shortened by 10 bases and J by 1 base, with 13 bases between the two germline ends. The CDR3 sequence is 14 residues long. Per germline, CDR1 KGHSH and CDR2 LQKENI. The CDR3 DNA reads as TGTGCCACCATAGGGGGAGAGAACACCGGGGAGCTGTTTTTT. Its translation: CATIGGENTGELFF.

This clonotype was seen a handful of times. The V gene is TRBV15, the J gene TRBJ1-1; TRBD1 matches at 7 bases. The CDR3 loop spans 13 amino acids. V was clipped by 7 bases and J by 1 base; unmatched bases: 3. The germline CDR1 and CDR2 sequences are LNHNV and YYDKDF (reference sequence). CDR3 sequence (DNA): TGTGCCACCACACAGGGGCAGAACACTGAAGCTTTCTTT. Its translation: CATTQGQNTEAFF.

There are many counts of this clonotype. The V gene is TRBV7-2, the J gene TRBJ2-1; 9 positions agree with TRBD2. Germline loops: CDR1 SGHTA, CDR2 FQGNSA. Trimming took 5 bases from V and 5 from J; bases not matched to a gene: 7. This CDR3 spans 15 amino acids. CDR3 in DNA: TGTGCCAGCAGCCCCCAGCGGGGGGAAAACAATGAGCAGTTCTTC. This codes for CASSPQRGENNEQFF.

The chain combines TRBV11-2 with TRBJ2-1; D call uncertain. This CDR3 is built from 11 residues. Germline values: CDR1 SGHAT, CDR2 FQNNGV. The V end lost 7 bases, the J end lost 4 bases, and 5 bases lay between the germline ends. The CDR3 sequence: CASMEYNEQFF. The DNA for the CDR3 is TGTGCCAGCATGGAGTACAATGAGCAGTTCTTC.

The chain is built from TRBV2 and TRBJ2-1; D is uncertain. The V end lost 10 bases, the J end lost 7 bases, and 8 bases lay between the germline ends. This CDR3 is 10 amino acids long. Germline V gene data show CDR1 as SNHLY and CDR2 as FYNNEI. CDR3 coding DNA: TGTGCCACCCGAAAGAATGAGCAGTTCTTC. It translates to CATRKNEQFF. The complete variable domain, with remaining parts taken from reference TRBV2 and TRBJ2-1, reads EPEVTQTPSHQVTQMGQEVILRCVPISNHLYFYWYRQILGQKVEFLVSFYNNEISEKSEIFDDQFSVERPDGSNFTLKIRSTKLEDSAMYFCATRKNEQFFGPGTRLTVL.

This clonotype has just a few counts. The chain employs TRBV7-2 and TRBJ1-4; tentatively, D is TRBD1 (5 bases). The CDR3 has 15 residues. V dropped 0 bases and J dropped 8 bases, with 13 bases sitting between them. The germline V gene encodes CDR1 SGHTA and CDR2 FQGNSA. This chain's CDR3 is CASSLAGQRGEKLFF. The DNA of the CDR3 is TGTGCCAGCAGCTTAGCGGGGCAACGGGGGGAAAAACTGTTTTTT.

In its sample, this clonotype was seen a few times. The chain has TRBV5-1 and TRBJ2-2; the D gene is possibly TRBD1 (5 bases). Germline V lookup: CDR1 SGHRS, CDR2 YFSETQ. This CDR3 comprises 16 residues. Trimming left V 0 bases short and J 1 base short, with 10 bases between. In DNA, the CDR3 is TGCGCCAGCAGCTTGGCCCAGCAGGGGAACACCGGGGAGCTGTTTTTT. Amino acid sequence: CASSLAQQGNTGELFF.

This clonotype showed up just a few times. The chain joins TRBV5-5 to TRBJ2-1, with 11 nucleotides matching TRBD1. V shed 4 bases, J shed 9 bases, and the junction held 9 bases outside the gene matches. This CDR3 contains 15 residues. Germline lookup yields CDR1 SGHKS and CDR2 YYEKEE (reference sequence). CDR3 DNA sequence: TGTGCCAGCAGCCTGGACAGGGGGCCTTCAATTGAGCAGTTCTTC. Translating gives CASSLDRGPSIEQFF.

This clonotype was detected only a few times. This chain uses TRBV6-2 or TRBV6-3 with TRBJ2-3; a possible D gene is TRBD2 (6 bases). Germline values: CDR1 MNHEY, CDR2 SVGEGT. The CDR3 spans 13 residues. V gave up 2 bases and J gave up 3 bases, with 6 bases separating them. CDR3: CASSYRETDTQYF. CDR3 coding DNA: TGTGCCAGCAGTTACCGGGAGACAGATACGCAGTATTTT.

This clonotype was observed a handful of times. The V call is TRBV30, the J call TRBJ1-2, with no clear D. This CDR3 has 13 amino acids. V dropped 2 bases and J dropped 8 bases, with 15 bases sitting between them. Germline loops: CDR1 GTSNPN, CDR2 SVGIG (reference sequence). The CDR3 DNA follows: TGTGCCTGGAGTAGAGACCGCCCTAGGGGCTACACCTTC. As protein: CAWSRDRPRGYTF.

The chain has TRBV20-1 and TRBJ2-5; D tentatively reads TRBD1 or TRBD2 (5 bases each). Germline loops: CDR1 DFQATT, CDR2 SNEGSKA (reference sequence). Trimming stripped 3 bases from V and 5 bases from J, with 16 bases between. This CDR3 region has 14 residues. CDR3 nucleotides: TGCAGTGCTAGGGTCCACGGGGCTAGGGAGACCCAGTACTTC. It encodes CSARVHGARETQYF.

The chain uses TRBV9 and TRBJ2-3, with unresolved D. CDR1 and CDR2 (germline): SGDLS, YYNGEE. CDR3 length equals 18 residues. V was cut by 3 bases and J by 0 bases, with 20 bases left in between. DNA for the CDR3: TGTGCCAGCAGCGCCACGCATCGCTTACCCCCTAGCACAGATACGCAGTATTTT. Translation gives CASSATHRLPPSTDTQYF.

This chain links TRBV7-2 with TRBJ1-2; 8 bases match TRBD1. Trimming took 8 bases from V and 4 from J; bases not matched to a gene: 3. The CDR3 consists of 12 residues. Germline V gene sequence: CDR1 SGHTA, CDR2 FQGNSA. The chain's CDR3 is CASGGQGYGYTF. CDR3 DNA sequence: TGTGCCAGCGGAGGACAGGGCTATGGCTACACCTTC.

This clonotype turned up a few times. Sequence at one end of the junction differs from germline and may be a read error. The chain couples TRBV7-7 to TRBJ2-2; 8 nucleotides align to TRBD1. Germline lookup yields CDR1 SSHAT and CDR2 FNYEAQ (reference sequence). CDR3 length: 14 residues. This CDR3 is CASRAGGATGELFF. For the CDR3, the DNA is TGTGCTAGCAGGGCAGGGGGCGCGACCGGGGAGCTGTTTTTT.

The J gene is TRBJ2-7, the V gene TRBV20-1, with D perhaps given as TRBD1 or TRBD2 (5 bases each). Germline CDR1 is DFQATT and CDR2 is SNEGSKA (reference sequence). The CDR3 spans 12 residues. The V and J ends lost 6 bases and 5 bases respectively, with 14 bases between them. CDR3 in DNA: TGCAGTGCGCCGAGGGACGGACACGAGCAGTACTTC. The encoded protein is CSAPRDGHEQYF.

This clonotype was recorded many times. The chain has TRBV4-1 and TRBJ2-3, with 8 bases lining up with TRBD2. J was trimmed by 5 bases and V by 5 bases; bases with no gene match: 6. Germline-derived CDR1 and CDR2 are MGHRA and YSYEKL. This CDR3 spans 14 amino acids. The DNA of the CDR3 is TGCGCCAGCAGCTTCGCGGGGGGCGAAGATACGCAGTATTTT. Its translation is CASSFAGGEDTQYF.

The chain joins TRBV5-1 to TRBJ1-6; weak D call: TRBD1 (6 bases). Germline CDR1 and CDR2: SGHRS and YFSETQ. Trimming pared 4 bases from V and 7 bases from J, leaving 12 bases between. This CDR3 is built from 14 residues. This chain's CDR3 is CASSPWGGNSPLHF. The CDR3 DNA follows: TGCGCCAGCAGCCCCTGGGGGGGCAATTCACCCCTCCACTTT.

In this sample, this clonotype turned up once. The chain recombines TRBV7-9 with TRBJ2-4; TRBD1 is a possible D gene (5 bases). The CDR3 has 12 amino acids. Germline loops: CDR1 SEHNR, CDR2 FQNEAQ (reference sequence). V was clipped by 1 base and J by 8 bases, with 6 bases between them. The CDR3 spells CASSLDRHIQYF. In DNA form, the CDR3 reads TGTGCCAGCAGCTTAGACAGGCACATTCAGTACTTC. The complete variable domain, with remaining parts taken from reference TRBV7-9 and TRBJ2-4, reads DTGVSQNPRHKITKRGQNVTFRCDPISEHNRLYWYRQTLGQGPEFLTYFQNEAQLEKSRLLSDRFSAERPKGSFSTLEIQRTEQGDSAMYLCASSLDRHIQYFGAGTRLSVL.

The chain is built from TRBV6-5 and TRBJ1-1; D ambiguous. V lost 0 bases and J lost 5, with 10 bases in between. Germline values: CDR1 MNHEY, CDR2 SVGAGI. This CDR3 is 14 amino acids long. Written as DNA, the CDR3 is TGTGCCAGCAGTTACTCTGGCAGCTGGACTGAAGCTTTCTTT. It codes for CASSYSGSWTEAFF.

At least ten counts were recorded for this clonotype. This chain joins TRBV29-1 and TRBJ2-5; 7 bases are shared with TRBD1. The CDR3 is 14 residues long. V trimming: 3 bases; J trimming: 1 base; junction bases outside the gene matches: 5. From germline, CDR1 is SQVTM and CDR2 ANQGSEA. The CDR3 sequence is CSVDPRDSQETQYF. The CDR3 bases are TGCAGCGTTGACCCCCGGGACAGCCAAGAGACCCAGTACTTC. The entire variable domain, with the rest obtained from reference TRBV29-1 and TRBJ2-5, is as follows: SAVISQKPSRDICQRGTSLTIQCQVDSQVTMMFWYRQQPGQSLTLIATANQGSEATYESGFVIDKFPISRPNLTFSTLTVSNMSPEDSSIYLCSVDPRDSQETQYFGPGTRLLVL.